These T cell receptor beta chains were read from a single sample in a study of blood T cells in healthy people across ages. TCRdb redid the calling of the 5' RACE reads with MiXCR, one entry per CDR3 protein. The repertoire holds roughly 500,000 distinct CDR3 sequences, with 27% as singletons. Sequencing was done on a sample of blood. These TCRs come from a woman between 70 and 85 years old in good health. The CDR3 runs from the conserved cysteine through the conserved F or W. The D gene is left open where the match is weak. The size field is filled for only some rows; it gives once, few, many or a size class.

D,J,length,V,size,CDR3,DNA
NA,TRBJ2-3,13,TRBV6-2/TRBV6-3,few,CASSWQQTDTQYF,TGTGCCAGCAGTTGGCAGCAAACAGATACGCAGTATTTT
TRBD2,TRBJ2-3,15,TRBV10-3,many,CAIRKTSSDTDTQYF,TGTGCCATCAGGAAGACTAGCAGCGACACAGATACGCAGTATTTT
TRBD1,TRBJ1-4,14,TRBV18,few,CASSHRDRNEKLFF,TGTGCCAGCTCACACCGGGACAGAAATGAAAAACTGTTTTTT
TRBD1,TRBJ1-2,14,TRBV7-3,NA,CASSPSDRGHGYTF,TGTGCCAGCAGCCCTTCGGACAGGGGCCATGGCTACACCTTC
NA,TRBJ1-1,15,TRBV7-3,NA,CASSPGTTGPTEAFF,TGTGCCAGCAGCCCCGGAACTACAGGGCCCACTGAAGCTTTCTTT
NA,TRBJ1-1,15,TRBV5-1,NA,CASSWRREKNTEAFF,TGCGCCAGCAGCTGGAGGAGGGAAAAAAACACTGAAGCTTTCTTT
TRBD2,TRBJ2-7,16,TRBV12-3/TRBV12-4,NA,CASSSRLAGGNYEQYF,TGTGCCAGCAGTTCCAGACTAGCGGGGGGAAATTACGAGCAGTACTTC
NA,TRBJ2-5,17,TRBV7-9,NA,CASSLGRVGVGQETQYF,TGTGCCAGCAGCTTAGGGCGGGTAGGGGTCGGACAAGAGACCCAGTACTTC
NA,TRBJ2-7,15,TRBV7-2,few,CASSLAQTPLNEQYF,TGTGCCAGCAGCTTAGCACAGACCCCTTTAAACGAGCAGTACTTC
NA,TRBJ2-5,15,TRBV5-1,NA,CASSPGQGGRETQYF,TGCGCCAGCAGCCCCGGCCAGGGGGGGAGAGAGACCCAGTACTTC
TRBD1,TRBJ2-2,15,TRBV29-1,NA,CSVYLDRGHTGELFF,TGCAGCGTTTATTTGGACAGGGGGCACACCGGGGAGCTGTTTTTT
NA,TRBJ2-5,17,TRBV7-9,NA,CASSSKGGFSTKETQYF,TGTGCCAGCAGCTCCAAGGGGGGCTTTTCTACCAAAGAGACCCAGTACTTC
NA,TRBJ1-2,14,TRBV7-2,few,CASSLSRRFYGYTF,TGTGCCAGCAGCTTAAGTCGGAGATTCTATGGCTACACCTTC
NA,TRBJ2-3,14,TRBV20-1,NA,CSARDSVTTDTQYF,TGCAGTGCTAGAGATTCCGTTACCACAGATACGCAGTATTTT
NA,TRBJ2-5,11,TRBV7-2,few,CANSLQETQYF,TGTGCCAACAGCCTTCAAGAGACCCAGTACTTC
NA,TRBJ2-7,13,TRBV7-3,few,CASSLSPGREQYF,TGTGCCAGCAGCTTAAGTCCCGGACGTGAGCAGTACTTC
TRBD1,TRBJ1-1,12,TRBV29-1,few,CSTGTVNTEAFF,TGCAGCACCGGGACAGTGAACACTGAAGCTTTCTTT
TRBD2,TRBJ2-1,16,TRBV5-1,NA,CASSSSGTSAYNEQFF,TGCGCCAGCAGCTCTTCCGGGACTAGCGCCTACAATGAGCAGTTCTTC
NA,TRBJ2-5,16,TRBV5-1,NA,CASSLNAWTREGTQYF,TGCGCCAGCAGCTTGAATGCTTGGACTCGAGAAGGGACCCAGTACTTC
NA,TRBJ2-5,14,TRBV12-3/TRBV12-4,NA,CASSLALGGETQYF,TGTGCCAGCAGTCTAGCGTTGGGCGGGGAGACCCAGTACTTC
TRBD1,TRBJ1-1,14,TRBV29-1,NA,CSVEVDRGNTEAFF,TGCAGCGTTGAAGTCGACAGGGGGAACACTGAAGCTTTCTTT
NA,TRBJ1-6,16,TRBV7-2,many,CASSLAQGFANSPLHF,TGTGCTAGCAGCTTAGCTCAGGGATTTGCAAATTCACCCCTCCACTTT
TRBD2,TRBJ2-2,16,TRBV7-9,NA,CASPAGGTSRTGELFF,TGTGCCAGCCCGGCGGGGGGGACTTCGAGGACCGGGGAGCTCTTTTTT
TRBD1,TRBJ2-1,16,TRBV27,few,CASGSDRQGSYNEQFF,TGTGCCAGCGGTTCGGACCGACAGGGTTCCTACAATGAGCAGTTCTTC